This T cell receptor (beta chain) is from a study of cytomegalovirus exposure and HLA in healthy donors. The germline V gene has CDR1 MDHEN and CDR2 SYDVKM. The V end was cut by 7 bases, the J end by 5 bases, with 9 bases between. The CDR3 consists of 12 residues. PCR employed 60 Vbeta and 13 Jbeta primers. TCRdb keeps only in-frame clones here, not all; method: immunoSEQ multiplex PCR. The repertoire holds under 200,000 clones, with around 76% as singletons. The study, taken as a whole, reports: Later analysis identified around 15,000 TCR beta sequences associated with HLA alleles, using a false discovery rate threshold of 0.05. The productive fraction for most TCR beta V segments was about 87% or about 30% in an earlier analysis. The authors later found HLA-associated TCR beta chains more clonally expanded than equally common others. Links to common viral pathogens appeared, in a later analysis, for several of the most significant clusters.

Comment on this clone: Its antigen remains unidentified.

The sequencing sample was made of PBMCs. This sequence was found in a man aged 40-55 years in good health and CMV-seronegative. The chain uses TRBV28 and TRBJ2-1; no clear D gene. The CDR3 protein is CASKRLNNEQFF. The CDR3 DNA reads TGTGCCAGCAAGAGGCTCAACAATGAGCAGTTCTTC.